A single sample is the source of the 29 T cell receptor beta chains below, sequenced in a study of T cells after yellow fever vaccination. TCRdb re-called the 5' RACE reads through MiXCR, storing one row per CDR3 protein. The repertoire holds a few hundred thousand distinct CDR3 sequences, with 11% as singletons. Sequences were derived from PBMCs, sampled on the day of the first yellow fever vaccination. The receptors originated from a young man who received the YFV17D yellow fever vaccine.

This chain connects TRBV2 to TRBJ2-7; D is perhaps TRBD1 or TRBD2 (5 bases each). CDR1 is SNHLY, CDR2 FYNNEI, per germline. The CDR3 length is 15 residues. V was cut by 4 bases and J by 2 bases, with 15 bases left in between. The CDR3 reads CASSGPGPETYEQYF. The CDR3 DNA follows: TGTGCCAGCAGTGGGCCGGGACCCGAGACCTACGAGCAGTACTTC.

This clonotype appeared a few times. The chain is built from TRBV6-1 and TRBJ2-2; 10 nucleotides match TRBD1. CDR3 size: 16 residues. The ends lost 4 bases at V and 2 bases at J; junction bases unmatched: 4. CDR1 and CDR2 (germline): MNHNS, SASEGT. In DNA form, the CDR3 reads TGTGCCAGCAGTGCACGGACAGGGGGTAACACCGGGGAGCTGTTTTTT. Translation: CASSARTGGNTGELFF.

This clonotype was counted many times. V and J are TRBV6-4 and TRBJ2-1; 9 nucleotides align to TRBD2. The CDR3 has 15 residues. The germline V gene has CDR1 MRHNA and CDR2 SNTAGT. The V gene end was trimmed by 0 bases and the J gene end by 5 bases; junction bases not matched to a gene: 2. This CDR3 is CASSDSSGGNNEQFF. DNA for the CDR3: TGTGCCAGCAGTGACTCAAGCGGGGGGAACAATGAGCAGTTCTTC.

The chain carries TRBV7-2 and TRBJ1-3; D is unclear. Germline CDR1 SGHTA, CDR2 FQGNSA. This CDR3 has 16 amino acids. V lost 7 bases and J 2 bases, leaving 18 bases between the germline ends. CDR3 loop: CASTWVSGVTGNTIYF. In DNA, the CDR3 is TGTGCCAGCACATGGGTCTCTGGGGTGACTGGAAACACCATATATTTT.

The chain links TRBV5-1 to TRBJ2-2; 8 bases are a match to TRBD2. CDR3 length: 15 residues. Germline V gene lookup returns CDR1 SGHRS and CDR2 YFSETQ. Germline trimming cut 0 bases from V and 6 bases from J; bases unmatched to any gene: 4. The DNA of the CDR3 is TGCGCCAGCAGCTTGGGGACTAGCTTACCCGGGGAGCTGTTTTTT. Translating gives CASSLGTSLPGELFF.

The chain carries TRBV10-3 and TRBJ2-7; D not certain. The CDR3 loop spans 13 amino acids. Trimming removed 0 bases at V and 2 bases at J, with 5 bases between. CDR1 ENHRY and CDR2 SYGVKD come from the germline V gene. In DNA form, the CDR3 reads TGTGCCATCAGTGAGTCGAGTCCCTACGAGCAGTACGTC. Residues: CAISESSPYEQYV.

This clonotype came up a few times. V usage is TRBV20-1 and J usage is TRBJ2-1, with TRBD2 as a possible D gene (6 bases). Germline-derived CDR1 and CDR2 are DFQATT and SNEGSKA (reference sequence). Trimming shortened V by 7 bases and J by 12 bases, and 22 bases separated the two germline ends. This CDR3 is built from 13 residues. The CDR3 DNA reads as TGCAGTGGGAGGGTTGGTTTGTTTGGTTTGCAGTTCTTC. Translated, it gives CSGRVGLFGLQFF.

CDR3 nucleotide sequence: TGTGCCAGCAGCCAGCATAGCGGGGGAAACACCGGGGAGCTGTTTTTT. Residues: CASSQHSGGNTGELFF. V is TRBV4-2 and J is TRBJ2-2; 9 bases match TRBD2. The CDR3 loop spans 16 amino acids. V gave up 3 bases and J gave up 2 bases; unmatched junction bases: 4. Germline V gives CDR1 LGHNA, CDR2 YNFKEQ.

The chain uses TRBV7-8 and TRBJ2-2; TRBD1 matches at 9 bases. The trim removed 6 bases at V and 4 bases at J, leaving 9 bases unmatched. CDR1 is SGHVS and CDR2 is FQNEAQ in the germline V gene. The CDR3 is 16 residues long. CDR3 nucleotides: TGTGCCAGCAGTCATAGGGGGACAGGGAGCACCGGGGAGCTGTTTTTT. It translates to CASSHRGTGSTGELFF.

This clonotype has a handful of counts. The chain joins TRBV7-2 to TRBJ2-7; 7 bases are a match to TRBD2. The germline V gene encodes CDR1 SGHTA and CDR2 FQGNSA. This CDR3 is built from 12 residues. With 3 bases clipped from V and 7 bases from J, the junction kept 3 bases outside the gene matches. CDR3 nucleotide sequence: TGTGCCAGCAGCTTCTACGGGGGGGAGCAGTACGTC. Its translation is CASSFYGGEQYV.

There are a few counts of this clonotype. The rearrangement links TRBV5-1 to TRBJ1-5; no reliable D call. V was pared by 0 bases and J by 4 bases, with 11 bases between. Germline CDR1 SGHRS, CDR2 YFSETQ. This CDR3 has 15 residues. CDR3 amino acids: CASSLAGTANQPQHF. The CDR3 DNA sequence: TGCGCCAGCAGCTTGGCCGGCACAGCTAATCAGCCCCAGCATTTT.

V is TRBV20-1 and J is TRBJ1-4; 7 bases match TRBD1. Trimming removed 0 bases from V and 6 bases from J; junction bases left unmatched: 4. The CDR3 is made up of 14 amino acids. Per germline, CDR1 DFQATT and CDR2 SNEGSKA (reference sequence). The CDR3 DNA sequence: TGCAGTGCTAGAGAGACAGGGAGGGATGAAAAACTGTTTTTT. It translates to CSARETGRDEKLFF.

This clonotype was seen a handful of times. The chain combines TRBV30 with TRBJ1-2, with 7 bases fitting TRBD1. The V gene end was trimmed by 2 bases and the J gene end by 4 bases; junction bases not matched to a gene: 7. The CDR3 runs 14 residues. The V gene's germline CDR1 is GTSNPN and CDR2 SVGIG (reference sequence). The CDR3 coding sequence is TGTGCCTGGAGTCTACAGGGGCGGTTCTATGGCTACACCTTC. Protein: CAWSLQGRFYGYTF.

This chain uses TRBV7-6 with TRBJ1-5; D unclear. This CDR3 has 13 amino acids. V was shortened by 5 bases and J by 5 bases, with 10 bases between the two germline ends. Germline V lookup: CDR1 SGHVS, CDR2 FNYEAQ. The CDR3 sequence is CASSPDLDQPQHF. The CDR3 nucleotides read TGTGCCAGCAGCCCGGATCTGGATCAGCCCCAGCATTTT.

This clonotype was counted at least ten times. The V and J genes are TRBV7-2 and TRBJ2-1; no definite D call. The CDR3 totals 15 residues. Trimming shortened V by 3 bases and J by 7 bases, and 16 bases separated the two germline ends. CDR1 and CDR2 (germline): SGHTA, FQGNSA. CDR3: CASSFYVEARNEQFF. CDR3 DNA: TGTGCCAGCAGCTTTTATGTCGAAGCTCGAAATGAGCAGTTCTTC.

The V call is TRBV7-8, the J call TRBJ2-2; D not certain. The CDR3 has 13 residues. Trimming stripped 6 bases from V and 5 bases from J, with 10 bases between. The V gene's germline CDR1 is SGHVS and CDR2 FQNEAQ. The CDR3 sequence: CASRPRVTGELFF. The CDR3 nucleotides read TGTGCCAGCAGGCCGAGAGTAACCGGGGAGCTGTTTTTT.

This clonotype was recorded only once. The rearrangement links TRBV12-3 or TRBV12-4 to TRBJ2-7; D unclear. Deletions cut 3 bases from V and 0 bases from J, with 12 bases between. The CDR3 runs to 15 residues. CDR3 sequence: CASSFSGMSSYEQYF. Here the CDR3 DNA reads TGTGCCAGCAGTTTCTCGGGCATGAGCTCCTACGAGCAGTACTTC.

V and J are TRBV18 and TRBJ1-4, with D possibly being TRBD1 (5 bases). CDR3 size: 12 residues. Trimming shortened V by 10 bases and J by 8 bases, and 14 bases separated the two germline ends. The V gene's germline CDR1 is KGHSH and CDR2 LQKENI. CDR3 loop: CATGRGTEKLFF. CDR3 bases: TGTGCCACCGGTAGAGGGACCGAAAAACTGTTTTTT.

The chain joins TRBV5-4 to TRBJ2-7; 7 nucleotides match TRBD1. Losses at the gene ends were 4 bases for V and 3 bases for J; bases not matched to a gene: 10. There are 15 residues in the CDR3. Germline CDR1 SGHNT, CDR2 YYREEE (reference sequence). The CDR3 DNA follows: TGTGCCAGCAGCCATAAGGGACAGTCTCTCTACGAGCAGTACTTC. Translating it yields CASSHKGQSLYEQYF.

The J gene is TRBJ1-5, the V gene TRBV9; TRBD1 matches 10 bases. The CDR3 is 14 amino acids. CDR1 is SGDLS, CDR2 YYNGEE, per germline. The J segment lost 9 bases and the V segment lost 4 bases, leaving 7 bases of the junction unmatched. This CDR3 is CASSPGQGGGPQHF. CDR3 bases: TGTGCCAGCAGCCCCGGACAGGGGGGTGGGCCCCAGCATTTT.

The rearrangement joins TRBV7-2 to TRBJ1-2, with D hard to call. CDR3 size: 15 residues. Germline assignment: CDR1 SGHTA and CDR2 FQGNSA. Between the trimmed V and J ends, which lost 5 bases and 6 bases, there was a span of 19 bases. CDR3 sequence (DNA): TGTGCCAGCAGCCGTCAGAATCCCACATGGGATGGCTACACCTTC. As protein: CASSRQNPTWDGYTF.

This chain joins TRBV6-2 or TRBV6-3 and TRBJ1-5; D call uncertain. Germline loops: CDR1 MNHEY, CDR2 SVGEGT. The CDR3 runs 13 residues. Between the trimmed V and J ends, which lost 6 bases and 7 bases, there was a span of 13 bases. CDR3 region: CASSQDRPQPQHF. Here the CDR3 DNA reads TGTGCCAGCAGCCAGGACCGACCGCAGCCCCAGCATTTT.

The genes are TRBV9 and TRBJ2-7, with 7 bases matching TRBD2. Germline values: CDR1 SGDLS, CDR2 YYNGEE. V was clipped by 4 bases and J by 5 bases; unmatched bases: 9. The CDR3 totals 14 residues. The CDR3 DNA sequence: TGTGCCAGCAGCCCCGTGACTAGCACGGACGAGCAGTACTTC. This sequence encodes CASSPVTSTDEQYF.

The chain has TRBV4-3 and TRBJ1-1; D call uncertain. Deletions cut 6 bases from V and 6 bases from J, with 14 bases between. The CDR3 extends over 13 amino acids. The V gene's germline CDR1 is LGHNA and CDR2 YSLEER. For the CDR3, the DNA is TGCGCCAGCAGTAATAAACGCGGCGCTGAAGCTTTCTTT. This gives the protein CASSNKRGAEAFF.

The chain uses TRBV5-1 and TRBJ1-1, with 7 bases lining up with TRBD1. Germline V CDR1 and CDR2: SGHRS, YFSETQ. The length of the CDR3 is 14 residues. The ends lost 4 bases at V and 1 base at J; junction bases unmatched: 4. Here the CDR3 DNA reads TGCGCCAGCAGCGGGGGACAGCCGAACACTGAAGCTTTCTTT. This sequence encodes CASSGGQPNTEAFF.

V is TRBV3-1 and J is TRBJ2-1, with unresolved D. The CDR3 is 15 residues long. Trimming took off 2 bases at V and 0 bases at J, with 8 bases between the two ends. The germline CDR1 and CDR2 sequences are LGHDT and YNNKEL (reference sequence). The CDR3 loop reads CASSQRIDSYNEQFF. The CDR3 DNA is TGTGCCAGCAGCCAAAGGATTGACTCCTACAATGAGCAGTTCTTC.

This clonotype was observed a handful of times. The CDR3 region is CASSQIDGGYEQYF. For the CDR3, the DNA is TGCGCCAGCAGCCAAATCGACGGGGGGTACGAGCAGTACTTC. The genes are TRBV4-3 and TRBJ2-7; 7 bases line up with TRBD2. The junction had 5 bases not matched to a gene; V was cut back by 2 bases and J by 4 bases. CDR1 and CDR2 (germline): LGHNA, YSLEER. The CDR3 is 14 residues long.

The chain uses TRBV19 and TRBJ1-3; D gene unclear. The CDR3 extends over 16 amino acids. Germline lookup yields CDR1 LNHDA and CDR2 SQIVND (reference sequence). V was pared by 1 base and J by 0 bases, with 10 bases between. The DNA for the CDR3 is TGTGCCAGTAGTATAGCCGGCGGACTCTCTGGAAACACCATATATTTT. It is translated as CASSIAGGLSGNTIYF.

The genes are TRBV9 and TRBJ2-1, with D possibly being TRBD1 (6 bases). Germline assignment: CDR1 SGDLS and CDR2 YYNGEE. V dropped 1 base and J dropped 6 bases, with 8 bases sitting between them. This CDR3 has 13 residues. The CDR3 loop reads CASSVLGANEQFF. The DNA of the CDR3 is TGTGCCAGCAGCGTATTGGGGGCCAATGAGCAGTTCTTC. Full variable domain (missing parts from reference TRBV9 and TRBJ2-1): DSGVTQTPKHLITATGQRVTLRCSPRSGDLSVYWYQQSLDQGLQFLIQYYNGEERAKGNILERFSAQQFPDLHSELNLSSLELGDSALYFCASSVLGANEQFFGPGTRLTVL.